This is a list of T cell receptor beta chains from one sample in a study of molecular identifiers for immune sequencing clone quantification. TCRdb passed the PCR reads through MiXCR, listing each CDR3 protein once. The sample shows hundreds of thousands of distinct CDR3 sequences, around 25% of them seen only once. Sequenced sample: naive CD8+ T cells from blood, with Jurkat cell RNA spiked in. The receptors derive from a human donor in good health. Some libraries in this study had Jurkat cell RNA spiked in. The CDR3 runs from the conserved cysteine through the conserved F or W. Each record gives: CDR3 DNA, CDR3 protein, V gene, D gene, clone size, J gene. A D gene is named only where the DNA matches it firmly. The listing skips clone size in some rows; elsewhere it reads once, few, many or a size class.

CDR3nt: TGTGCCAGCAGCGCCGGGCCCTCTAGCGACAATGAGCAGTTCTTC
CDR3aa: CASSAGPSSDNEQFF
v_gene: TRBV9
d_gene: -
abundance: many
j_gene: TRBJ2-1

CDR3nt: TGTGCCAGCACCCCCATTTTCGGCAATGAAAAACTGTTTTTT
CDR3aa: CASTPIFGNEKLFF
v_gene: TRBV7-8
d_gene: -
abundance: many
j_gene: TRBJ1-4

CDR3nt: TGTGCTAGTGGCCCGGGGGGGCTGGGGAATGAGCAGTTCTTC
CDR3aa: CASGPGGLGNEQFF
v_gene: TRBV12-5
d_gene: TRBD2
abundance: few
j_gene: TRBJ2-1

CDR3nt: TGTGCCAGCAGCCAAGTTGTCTCTATAAGCACAGATACGCAGTATTTT
CDR3aa: CASSQVVSISTDTQYF
v_gene: TRBV14
d_gene: -
abundance: many
j_gene: TRBJ2-3

CDR3nt: TGTGCCAGCACCCCGGGACAGGGGTCTAGTGAAGCTTTCTTT
CDR3aa: CASTPGQGSSEAFF
v_gene: TRBV27
d_gene: TRBD1
abundance: many
j_gene: TRBJ1-1

CDR3nt: TGTGCCAGCACCCAACCCAGGGGGCCTGGAAACACCATATATTTT
CDR3aa: CASTQPRGPGNTIYF
v_gene: TRBV12-3/TRBV12-4
d_gene: TRBD1
abundance: -
j_gene: TRBJ1-3

CDR3nt: TGCGCCAGCAGCCAAGAAAGACAGCAGAACACTGAAGCTTTCTTT
CDR3aa: CASSQERQQNTEAFF
v_gene: TRBV4-3
d_gene: -
abundance: -
j_gene: TRBJ1-1

CDR3nt: TGTGCCAGCAGCCCAGGGTCCACCTCTGAAGCTTTCTTT
CDR3aa: CASSPGSTSEAFF
v_gene: TRBV7-9
d_gene: -
abundance: -
j_gene: TRBJ1-1

CDR3nt: TGTGCCAGCAGTCAGGACAGTTTGAATCAGCCCCAGCATTTT
CDR3aa: CASSQDSLNQPQHF
v_gene: TRBV6-5
d_gene: -
abundance: few
j_gene: TRBJ1-5

CDR3nt: TGTGCCAGCAGCCCGAACCGGGACCCTATACCAGAAGCTTTCTTT
CDR3aa: CASSPNRDPIPEAFF
v_gene: TRBV7-9
d_gene: -
abundance: many
j_gene: TRBJ1-1

CDR3nt: TGCGCCAGCAGAGATTTGGACTATGGCTTCACCTTC
CDR3aa: CASRDLDYGFTF
v_gene: TRBV5-1
d_gene: -
abundance: -
j_gene: TRBJ1-2

CDR3nt: TGTGCCAGCAGTTACTCGATTGAATACGGAGATAACTATGGCTACACCTTC
CDR3aa: CASSYSIEYGDNYGYTF
v_gene: TRBV6-5
d_gene: -
abundance: -
j_gene: TRBJ1-2

CDR3nt: TGCGCCAGCAGCCAAGCCCCTAGCGGGACCCGGCTTATCGCGGATACGCAGTATTTT
CDR3aa: CASSQAPSGTRLIADTQYF
v_gene: TRBV4-3
d_gene: TRBD2
abundance: -
j_gene: TRBJ2-3

CDR3nt: TGTGCCAGCAGCCCCCATTCGGTTGGCTACGAGCAGTACTTC
CDR3aa: CASSPHSVGYEQYF
v_gene: TRBV7-2
d_gene: -
abundance: -
j_gene: TRBJ2-7

CDR3nt: TGTGCCAGCAGTTTCGGACTAGTGGGAGACGAGCAGTACTTC
CDR3aa: CASSFGLVGDEQYF
v_gene: TRBV27
d_gene: TRBD2
abundance: -
j_gene: TRBJ2-7

CDR3nt: TGTGCCTGGAGTGGGGCGGGGGCGCAGCACTTC
CDR3aa: CAWSGAGAQHF
v_gene: TRBV30
d_gene: -
abundance: -
j_gene: TRBJ2-7

CDR3nt: TGTGCCATCGCCACGAGCTACGAGCAGTACTTC
CDR3aa: CAIATSYEQYF
v_gene: TRBV6-2/TRBV6-3
d_gene: -
abundance: -
j_gene: TRBJ2-7

CDR3nt: TGTGCCAGCAGCTTGGCTAGGGACAGTCGATCCTACGAGCAGTACTTC
CDR3aa: CASSLARDSRSYEQYF
v_gene: TRBV5-6
d_gene: TRBD1
abundance: few
j_gene: TRBJ2-7

CDR3nt: TGCAGCGCAGGACTAGCGGGAGAGGGAATCGAGCAGTACTTC
CDR3aa: CSAGLAGEGIEQYF
v_gene: TRBV29-1
d_gene: TRBD2
abundance: many
j_gene: TRBJ2-7

CDR3nt: TGTGCCACCAGTGATGAGCTCCAAGAGACCCAGTACTTC
CDR3aa: CATSDELQETQYF
v_gene: TRBV24-1
d_gene: -
abundance: -
j_gene: TRBJ2-5

CDR3nt: TGTGCCAGCAGCCCGTCGAGCGGGGCCCTAGCCAAAAACATTCAGTACTTC
CDR3aa: CASSPSSGALAKNIQYF
v_gene: TRBV12-3/TRBV12-4
d_gene: TRBD2
abundance: many
j_gene: TRBJ2-4

CDR3nt: TGCAGCGTTGAAGAGGGGGGGCTCGCAACTAATGAAAAACTGTTTTTT
CDR3aa: CSVEEGGLATNEKLFF
v_gene: TRBV29-1
d_gene: -
abundance: many
j_gene: TRBJ1-4

CDR3nt: TGTGCCAGCAGCTTTCTCGGGAGCTCCTACAATGAGCAGTTCTTC
CDR3aa: CASSFLGSSYNEQFF
v_gene: TRBV7-2
d_gene: -
abundance: many
j_gene: TRBJ2-1